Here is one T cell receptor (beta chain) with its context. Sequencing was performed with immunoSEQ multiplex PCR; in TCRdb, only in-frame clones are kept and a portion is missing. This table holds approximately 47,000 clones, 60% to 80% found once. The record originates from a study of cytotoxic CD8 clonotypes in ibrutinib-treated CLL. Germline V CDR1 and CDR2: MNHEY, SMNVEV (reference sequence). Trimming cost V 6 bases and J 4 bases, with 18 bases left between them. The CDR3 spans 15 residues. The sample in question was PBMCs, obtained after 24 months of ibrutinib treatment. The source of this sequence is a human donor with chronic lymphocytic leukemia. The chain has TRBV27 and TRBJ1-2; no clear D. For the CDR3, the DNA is TGTGCCAGCAGCGTCAACAGCGGCCTAGGCTATGGCTACACCTTC. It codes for CASSVNSGLGYGYTF.